This TCR beta chain was observed in a study of cytomegalovirus exposure and HLA in healthy donors. Sequenced by immunoSEQ multiplex PCR; TCRdb stores in-frame clones only, minus some. The profile shows fewer than 250,000 clones, around 87% of them singletons. Sequencing input: PBMCs. This TCR was sampled from a woman aged 18-29 years in good health and CMV-seropositive.

CDR3 in amino acids: CASSPSTGEDTQYF. In DNA form, the CDR3 reads TGTGCCAGCTCACCATCGACAGGGGAGGATACGCAGTATTTT. This sequence joins TRBV18 and TRBJ2-3; TRBD1 aligns across 8 bases. J lost 6 bases, V lost 2 bases, and 4 bases had no gene match. The length of the CDR3 is 14 residues. Germline V lookup: CDR1 KGHSH, CDR2 LQKENI.